This is a list of T cell receptor beta chains from one sample in a study of Graves' ophthalmopathy and Graves' hyperthyroidism. MiXCR, run by TCRdb on the multiplex PCR reads, gives a single entry per CDR3 protein. The repertoire holds 500,000 to 700,000 distinct CDR3 sequences, with 22% as singletons. Sequenced input: peripheral blood. The receptors shown here come from a woman aged 18-35 years with stable Graves' hyperthyroidism. Some clones in this sample may be carry-over from other donors' samples. Both conserved end residues are part of each CDR3. The D gene is left open where the match is weak. The size entry is marked missing in some rows and otherwise reads once, few, many or a size class.

cdr3_aa cdr3_nt v_call d_call j_call clone_size
CASSLRGSLFHGTEAFF TGCGCCAGCAGCTTGAGGGGGTCCCTATTCCATGGCACTGAAGCTTTCTTT TRBV5-1 - TRBJ1-1 many
CATYPGSLGVEEQYF TGTGCCACTTACCCCGGGTCCCTAGGGGTTGAAGAGCAGTACTTC TRBV28 - TRBJ2-7 many
CATNPAGRRDRGPGQYF TGTGCCACCAACCCGGCAGGGAGGCGGGACAGGGGGCCGGGGCAGTACTTC TRBV27 TRBD1 TRBJ2-7 many
CAISESVYQGTEAFF TGTGCCATCAGTGAGTCGGTTTATCAGGGTACTGAAGCTTTCTTT TRBV10-3 - TRBJ1-1 many
CASSPPDTYTEAFF TGTGCCAGCAGTCCCCCGGACACGTACACTGAAGCTTTCTTT TRBV6-1 - TRBJ1-1 few
CASSESDRAGNTIYF TGTGCCAGCAGTGAATCGGACAGGGCTGGAAACACCATATATTTT TRBV6-1 TRBD1 TRBJ1-3 few
CASSQGQFEAFF TGTGCCAGCAGCCAAGGACAGTTTGAAGCTTTCTTT TRBV4-2 - TRBJ1-1 many
CSVVLLGVRTGSFF TGCAGCGTTGTTCTTTTGGGAGTTCGGACTGGATCTTTCTTT TRBV29-1 - TRBJ1-1 -
CASSLGGVGWGDEQYF TGTGCCAGCAGTTTAGGTGGCGTGGGCTGGGGCGACGAGCAGTACTTC TRBV28 - TRBJ2-7 many
CATRIQETQYF TGTGCCACTAGAATCCAAGAGACCCAGTACTTC TRBV6-1 - TRBJ2-5 few
CASSAHPRGAGETQYF TGTGCCAGCAGTGCTCATCCGCGGGGGGCCGGGGAGACCCAGTACTTC TRBV28 TRBD2 TRBJ2-5 -
CASPGLEGANVLTF TGTGCCAGCCCCGGACTGGAGGGGGCCAACGTCCTGACTTTC TRBV6-4 - TRBJ2-6 -
CASIPEVMNTEAFF TGTGCCAGCATCCCCGAGGTTATGAACACTGAAGCTTTCTTT TRBV2 - TRBJ1-1 many
CASSPGPPDEQYF TGTGCCAGCTCCCCGGGGCCTCCGGACGAGCAGTACTTC TRBV18 - TRBJ2-7 few
CASSYSRPPGTGAYEQYF TGTGCCAGCAGTTACTCGAGGCCCCCCGGGACAGGGGCCTACGAGCAGTACTTC TRBV6-2/TRBV6-3 TRBD1 TRBJ2-7 once
CASSRGLAGGDHEQYF TGTGCCAGCAGTCGGGGACTAGCGGGAGGGGACCACGAGCAGTACTTC TRBV6-2/TRBV6-3 TRBD2 TRBJ2-7 -
CASSDLKVGTEAFF TGTGCCAGTAGCGACCTAAAAGTGGGCACTGAAGCTTTCTTT TRBV19 - TRBJ1-1 many
CASSVAVNYGYTF TGTGCCAGCAGCGTAGCTGTTAACTATGGCTACACCTTC TRBV9 - TRBJ1-2 many
CAWSVPRTLGNTEAFF TGTGCCTGGAGTGTACCGAGGACACTTGGGAACACTGAAGCTTTCTTT TRBV30 - TRBJ1-1 many
CASSLEGQRNTEAFF TGTGCCAGCAGCCTGGAGGGACAGAGAAACACTGAAGCTTTCTTT TRBV2 TRBD1 TRBJ1-1 -
CASRTGGVNTGELFF TGTGCCAGCAGAACAGGGGGTGTGAACACCGGGGAGCTGTTTTTT TRBV28 TRBD1 TRBJ2-2 -
CASSLASQANYGYTF TGTGCCAGCAGCTTGGCCAGTCAGGCTAACTATGGCTACACCTTC TRBV5-5 - TRBJ1-2 -
CAIRIHVDSNQPQHF TGTGCCATCAGGATACATGTCGATAGCAATCAGCCCCAGCATTTT TRBV10-3 - TRBJ1-5 many
CATSDFVRAEEETQYF TGTGCCACCAGTGATTTCGTGAGGGCCGAGGAAGAGACCCAGTACTTC TRBV24-1 - TRBJ2-5 -
CSAQRRYEQYF TGCAGTGCTCAGAGGAGGTACGAGCAGTACTTC TRBV20-1 - TRBJ2-7 -
CASSPSLNIGANYGYTF TGTGCCAGCAGCCCCTCTCTTAACATTGGGGCCAACTATGGCTACACCTTC TRBV6-2/TRBV6-3 - TRBJ1-2 once
CASSLSQGLNTEAFF TGTGCCAGCAGTTTATCTCAGGGCCTGAACACTGAAGCTTTCTTT TRBV27 - TRBJ1-1 many
CASSDPGELFF TGTGCCAGCAGTGATCCCGGGGAGCTGTTTTTT TRBV2 - TRBJ2-2 many
CASSEARGLGRAFF TGTGCCAGCAGTGAAGCTAGGGGGTTGGGACGAGCTTTCTTT TRBV2 - TRBJ1-1 many
CASSLTVDPNTGELFF TGTGCCAGCAGCTTAACCGTTGACCCGAACACCGGGGAGCTGTTTTTT TRBV7-3 - TRBJ2-2 many
CASSSTGIVDQPQHF TGTGCCAGCAGTTCGACAGGGATTGTTGATCAGCCCCAGCATTTT TRBV6-5 TRBD1 TRBJ1-5 -
CASSVGQRWEEAQYF TGTGCCAGCAGTGTGGGACAGAGGTGGGAAGAGGCCCAGTACTTC TRBV6-1 TRBD1 TRBJ2-5 many
CASSPLGGLTNTEAFF TGTGCCAGCTCACCACTCGGCGGACTGACTAACACTGAAGCTTTCTTT TRBV18 - TRBJ1-1 few
CATSREPDRGYEQYF TGTGCCACCAGCAGAGAGCCGGACAGGGGCTACGAGCAGTACTTC TRBV15 TRBD1 TRBJ2-7 -
CASSVGQVNTEAFF TGTGCCAGCAGCGTAGGTCAGGTGAACACTGAAGCTTTCTTT TRBV9 - TRBJ1-1 many
CASDWVRSTYSNQPQQF TGTGCCAGTGACTGGGTAAGGTCAACTTATAGCAATCAGCCCCAGCAGTTT TRBV19 - TRBJ1-5 -
CAWSSGGAHNSPLHF TGTGCCTGGAGCTCAGGGGGCGCCCATAATTCACCCCTCCACTTT TRBV30 TRBD1 TRBJ1-6 few
CASSFGQTASYEQYF TGTGCCAGCAGTTTTGGACAGACGGCCTCCTACGAGCAGTACTTC TRBV12-3/TRBV12-4 - TRBJ2-7 -
CSARVVIGETQYF TGCAGTGCTAGAGTGGTTATAGGAGAGACCCAGTACTTC TRBV20-1 - TRBJ2-5 many
CASSDPRQHTDTQYF TGTGCCAGCAGTGACCCCCGACAGCACACAGATACGCAGTATTTT TRBV2 - TRBJ2-3 many
CASSPHEGTEAFF TGTGCCAGCAGCCCCCACGAGGGCACTGAAGCTTTCTTT TRBV3-1 - TRBJ1-1 -
CASSYSMGASLETEAFF TGTGCCAGCAGTTACTCGATGGGTGCAAGTTTAGAGACTGAAGCTTTCTTT TRBV6-5 - TRBJ1-1 many
CASLPPGAVREQYF TGTGCCAGCCTCCCTCCGGGGGCAGTTCGCGAGCAGTACTTC TRBV2 - TRBJ2-7 many
CASIPTTADNQPQHF TGTGCCAGCATCCCCACGACAGCTGACAATCAGCCCCAGCATTTT TRBV12-3/TRBV12-4 - TRBJ1-5 -
CASSWTAKNTGELFF TGTGCCAGCAGTTGGACAGCTAAGAACACCGGGGAGCTGTTTTTT TRBV6-2/TRBV6-3 - TRBJ2-2 many
CASGRTGDYSNQPQHF TGTGCTAGTGGTCGGACAGGCGATTATAGCAATCAGCCCCAGCATTTT TRBV12-5 TRBD1 TRBJ1-5 once
CASTRTGDTKAFF TGTGCCAGCACCCGGACAGGGGACACTAAAGCTTTCTTT TRBV6-1 TRBD1 TRBJ1-1 -
CSANGDRGQDGYGYTF TGCAGCGCCAATGGGGACAGGGGGCAGGACGGCTATGGCTACACCTTC TRBV29-1 TRBD1 TRBJ1-2 many
CASSSSSSDTQYF TGTGCCAGCAGCTCATCTAGCTCCGATACGCAGTATTTT TRBV7-3 - TRBJ2-3 -
CASGTANQPQHF TGTGCCAGCGGGACAGCCAATCAGCCCCAGCATTTT TRBV6-1 TRBD1 TRBJ1-5 many
CASSSGPSGGYTF TGTGCCAGCAGTTCCGGGCCCTCGGGTGGCTACACCTTC TRBV12-3/TRBV12-4 - TRBJ1-2 many
CASTTYPGLAGETQYF TGTGCCAGCACCACATACCCGGGACTAGCGGGAGAGACCCAGTACTTC TRBV12-3/TRBV12-4 TRBD2 TRBJ2-5 many